This T cell receptor beta chain was obtained from a study of cytomegalovirus exposure and HLA in healthy donors. Study context: The approximately 110 validation repertoires used a platform that matched the one used for the approximately 670 first-cohort repertoires, as a later analysis reported.

Notes on the study in general: In vitro testing confirmed a few CMV-associated chains as specific for CMV antigens. One later analysis, an examination of the 120 validation repertoires, found that first-cohort TCR clusters tended to co-occur in them. Most TCR sequences proved rare, with some public TCRs found in many donors.

In the case of this clone: The antigen is not known.

The CDR3 is made up of 17 amino acids. The germline gives CDR1 LGHNA, CDR2 YSLEER. The junction had 11 bases not matched to a gene; V was cut back by 0 bases and J by 6 bases. Repertoires were generated with immunoSEQ multiplex PCR, while TCRdb's copy carries only in-frame clones and drops some. The sample has 43,000 or so clones, about 90% seen once. The receptor was derived from a man younger than 35 in good health and CMV-seronegative. The J gene is TRBJ2-1, the V gene TRBV4-3; TRBD1 aligns across 7 bases. Material: PBMCs. In nucleotides, the CDR3 is TGCGCCAGCAGCCAAGATGCAGGGACAGCTATCGCCAATGAGCAGTTCTTC. Residues: CASSQDAGTAIANEQFF.